Described below is a single TCR beta chain sequence and its context. Germline loops: CDR1 SGHTA, CDR2 FQGNSA. This CDR3 comprises 13 residues. V lost 1 base and J 5 bases, leaving 6 bases between the germline ends. The data were produced by immunoSEQ multiplex PCR, yet TCRdb's version contains in-frame clones alone and is incomplete. The sample holds roughly 100,000 clones, around four fifths seen once. This entry comes from a study of blood T cell repertoires in COVID-19. Background on the study: From the United States, Italy and Spain came samples of acute and convalescent COVID-19. The cDNA or gDNA used as material had been derived from T cells, B-cell-depleted T cells, or PBMCs.

The specimen sequenced was peripheral blood. The rearrangement links TRBV7-2 to TRBJ2-1; D is unclear. This clonotype originated in a human donor in a cohort sampled during active COVID-19. CDR3 bases: TGTGCCAGCAGCTTAGGTCGTAACAATGAGCAGTTCTTC. Its translation is CASSLGRNNEQFF.